This T cell receptor beta chain was recorded in a study of cytomegalovirus exposure and HLA in healthy donors (dated by TCRdb to the late 2010s). A note on the overall study: According to an earlier analysis of 550 to 750 of the donors, 200 million or so T cells yielded 117 million unique TCR beta sequences and more than 250 Gb of sequence data. The later analysis used no new phenotypic data to find candidate immune exposures, relying instead on TCR beta sequences and their occurrence across donors. Of the roughly 400 genotyped donors, 75% to 85% were placed in the genetic ancestry cluster associated with self-reported Caucasian donors. To study patterns of TCR occurrence, a later analysis re-analyzed previously published TCR beta repertoires from several hundred donors and added high-resolution HLA genotyping. HLA typing included class I and class II loci at four-digit resolution. Genome-wide SNP genotypes for about 55% of the roughly 670 donors were used in a later genetic analysis, which treated that subset as a discovery cohort. To decide whether each TCR beta V gene segment behaved as functional or pseudogenic, an earlier analysis of some 540 of the donors relied on high-throughput TCR beta sequencing. The study was designed to test whether signatures of past pathogen exposure could be identified by cataloging public T cell receptors. The study combined high-throughput TCR immunosequencing, statistical association of individual TCRs with disease status, and machine learning to predict cytomegalovirus infection status. Roughly 300 gigabases of sequencing data and 70 million to 85 million unique TCR sequences were included in an early release covering over 600 HLA-typed donors. Every repertoire in the discovery cohort had been generated on one and the same sequencing platform. Typing coverage differed by locus: A, B, C, DRB1 and DQB1 were typed in roughly 629-630 donors, DQA1 in roughly 510, DPA1 in nearly 610, and DPB1 in approximately 450. Besides the first cohort of around 700 subjects, a separate validation cohort made up of 120 different subjects was used. A handful of DR-DQ haplotypes were handled as single units for association and clustering because linkage in the cohort was strong. Donor age, sex, ethnicity and CMV serostatus were collected together with the repertoire data. The study profiled the T cell repertoires of around 700 subjects by immunosequencing and related them to cytomegalovirus serostatus. Among almost 400 genotyped donors of the cohort, an average of 235,054 unique TCR beta nucleotide sequences were sequenced per donor, roughly a sixth of them non-productive. What the authors observed across the whole study: A further reported finding was that TCR beta sequences accurately predicted the HLA-A and HLA-B alleles for most subjects in the first cohort. Some IMGT-functional V segments, including TRBV6-2 and TRBV6-3, could not be told apart with the 87-base-pair reads, so those segments were excluded. In a later genetic analysis, a missense DCLRE1C variant was associated with V-gene and J-gene trimming of TCR beta chains, and the association was replicated in an independent cohort. A group of highly shared sequence variants was considered likely to be a technical artifact of the sequencing pipeline. A later analysis associated some 17,000 TCR beta sequences with specific HLA alleles at a false discovery rate of 0.05. According to a later analysis, parvovirus B19, influenza, CMV and Epstein-Barr virus appeared linked to several top co-occurrence clusters. Sequencing depth was assumed to be roughly uniform across donors in the presence/absence analyses, though that assumption may not hold. Strong co-occurrence of HLA alleles, especially DR and DQ, made assigning TCR associations to individual alleles difficult. In a later analysis, HLA-associated TCR beta chains showed more clonal expansion and lower generation probabilities than non-associated chains that were equally common. A total of fewer than 200 TCR beta chains were listed by the study as associated with cytomegalovirus. According to a later genetic analysis, donors in an Asian-associated ancestry cluster had fewer N-insertions in productive TCRs than the approximately 700-donor mean. Most TCR sequences were observed very rarely across donors, whereas some public TCRs were present in many individuals. Because counts were too low, seventeen rarely observed V segments, including chromosome 9 orphons, were left out of the earlier analysis of about 620 of the donors. In this cohort, only TCR beta chains were sequenced, and detectable features were limited by the absence of alpha or paired-chain data. Three of the identified cytomegalovirus-associated TCR beta chains were confirmed in vitro to be specific for cytomegalovirus antigens. CMV serostatus was the only immune exposure information available for the cohort. According to a later analysis, TCR association rates differed among HLA loci, with DRB1 alleles showing the most associated TCRs and HLA-C alleles showing the fewest. Linkage disequilibrium might explain the correlated functional status among segregating V segments, but an unknown experimental factor could not be ruled out. Most CMV-associated TCR beta chains appeared to be HLA-restricted in a later analysis, and the HLA associations seemed to be driven largely by CMV exposure. Cytomegalovirus status was reported to be diagnosed by the classifier with high specificity and sensitivity in both the original and validation cohorts. Because HLA typing was missing for some donors at each locus, association tests included only the typed subset. According to the authors, the approach could potentially be generalized to other disease states and immunological phenotypes. An earlier analysis of some 590 of the donors showed that most TCR beta V segments appeared in productive rearrangements either about 87% or about 30% of the time, which broadly matched IMGT annotations.

Regarding this clone: The target of this receptor is not known. No base quality values were provided; no much bigger clone lies one nucleotide off.

The germline V gene yields MGHRA for CDR1 and YSYEKL for CDR2. From cysteine to phenylalanine, the CDR3 is 13 amino acids long. Left in the record is the CDR3 DNA by itself, 39 bases read in frame from the first base. V loses 1 base of germline sequence and J loses 7 bases, and the interval between the two ends is 8 bases. The cohort consisted of 650 to 850 healthy bone marrow donors. At the time of sampling, all cohort members were nominally healthy, though unrecorded immune exposures were likely present. The donor was CMV seropositive and was included in the group of 250 to 300 seropositive cohort members. A peripheral blood sample was collected from each donor, and TCR beta sequencing was performed on peripheral blood mononuclear cells. Genomic DNA was extracted from the blood cell samples with the Qiagen DNeasy Blood Extraction Kit. The library relied on the immunoSEQ multiplex PCR assay. For the multiplex PCR, a mixture combining 60 forward primers for TCR Vbeta segments and 13 reverse primers for TCR Jbeta segments was used. The CDR3 region of rearranged TCR beta genes was amplified from genomic DNA by a multiplex PCR assay. The amplified TCR beta libraries were sequenced on the Illumina HiSeq System as 87-base-pair reads. The original methods were these. In a later analysis, about 80 million unique TCR beta chains were counted across the 500 to 850 repertoires, and roughly 9.9 million of these chains were shared by at least two donors. Raw reads were error-corrected and collapsed into unique sequences with a nearest-neighbor algorithm that merged closely related sequences to remove PCR and sequencing errors. To assign V, D and J gene segments, CDR3 sequences were aligned to IMGT reference sequences. For a sequence to be retained, a match of at least six nucleotides was required to both a V gene segment and a J gene segment. A rearrangement counted as productive if the CDR3 had no stop codons and remained in frame with V and J, and every other rearrangement counted as non-productive. Following IMGT convention, CDR3 was defined as the stretch from the second conserved V-encoded cysteine up to the conserved J-encoded phenylalanine. The earlier analysis of approximately 500 of the donors excluded sequences that lacked an unambiguous match to a single V gene segment. An earlier analysis of around 600 of the donors classified V segments as functional when productive rearrangements were above 56.7% and as segregating when the standard deviation between donors was above 5%. A statistical classification framework was developed to diagnose cytomegalovirus status using the catalog of TCR beta chain sequences. In a later analysis, TCR nucleotide sequences were compared against IMGT/GENE-DB human TR gene sequences so that V and J genes could be assigned. A later analysis assigned CDR3 sequences and most-parsimonious VDJ recombination scenarios with the TCRdist pipeline. In a later analysis, each TCR beta chain was defined by its CDR3 amino acid sequence together with its V-gene family, and reads lacking a unique V-gene family were excluded. A later analysis removed 600 or so highly shared, low-generation-probability nucleotide sequences to deal with suspected cross-contamination and a sequencing artifact. For each public chain, a later analysis derived a clonal expansion index from normalized ranks of inferred template counts within each repertoire. Generation probabilities in a later analysis came from a VDJ recombination model fitted to out-of-frame rearrangements, and those results were checked against IGoR. Hypergeometric tests were used in a later analysis to score TCR-TCR, TCR-HLA and TCR-CMV co-occurrence, with a repertoire-size bias correction applied to the TCR pairs. A later analysis estimated false discovery rates by permuting HLA or CMV assignments 20 times. In a later analysis, co-occurring TCRs were grouped using DBSCAN, and TCRdist sequence similarity was added for clustering within HLA-allele-positive subsets. Co-occurrence clustering excluded repertoires with fewer than 30,000 or more than 120,000 public chains, plus five with anomalous nucleotide sharing. Sourced from immuneACCESS, this table was stored by TCRdb with only in-frame sequences that have V and J called. A share of the clones is absent; for the studies checked, an unresolved V gene accounts for under half, and the remainder has no known explanation. V, J and clone size were drawn from that table, and D and trimming were deduced from the DNA. In all, the sample holds 150,000 to 250,000 clones, and roughly 78% of those were seen once. Together, the top ten hold about 1.4% of the sample.

The source material was PBMCs. The TCR was taken from a girl aged 10-17 years in good health and CMV-seropositive. The chain is assembled from TRBV4-1 and TRBJ1-5, with no D gene named confidently. The bases read TGCGCCAGCAGCCAAGGGGGAGGGCAGCCCCAGCATTTT. This translates into CASSQGGGQPQHF.